This TCR beta chain was documented in a study of blood T cell repertoires in COVID-19. Across the whole study: COVID-19 samples from acute and convalescent phases originated in the United States, Italy and Spain.

The study recruited people aged about 18 to 95 years across approximately 24 US areas. Participant reports of clinical history set cohort assignment. Recovered Cohort 3 donors showed two negative PCRs, clearance, or symptom resolution. Profiling relied on immunoSEQ multiplex PCR, and the TCRdb table lists in-frame clones only, not all of them. The table lists fewer than 250,000 clones, roughly 83% of them singletons. Trimming removed 0 bases from V and 2 bases from J, with 16 bases in between. The CDR3 is 16 amino acids. Germline lookup yields CDR1 GTSNPN and CDR2 SVGIG (reference sequence). This clone was counted a few times.

The gene calls are TRBV30 and TRBJ2-5; D is perhaps TRBD2 (5 bases). The TCR was taken from a woman under 40 who had recovered from COVID-19. The sequencing sample was made of PBMCs or T cells enriched from blood (not recorded which). The CDR3 nucleotides are TGTGCCTGGAGTGTATGGGGAGCCGGGGTACAAGAGACCCAGTACTTC. It yields the protein CAWSVWGAGVQETQYF.